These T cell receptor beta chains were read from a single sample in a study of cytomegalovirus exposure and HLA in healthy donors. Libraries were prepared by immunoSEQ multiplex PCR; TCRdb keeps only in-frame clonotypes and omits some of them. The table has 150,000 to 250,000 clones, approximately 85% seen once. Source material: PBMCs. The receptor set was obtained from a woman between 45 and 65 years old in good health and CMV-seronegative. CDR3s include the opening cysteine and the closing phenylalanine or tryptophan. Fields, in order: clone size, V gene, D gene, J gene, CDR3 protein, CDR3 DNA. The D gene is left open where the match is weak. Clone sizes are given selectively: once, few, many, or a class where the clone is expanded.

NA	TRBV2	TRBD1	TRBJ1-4	CASRDRGTNEKLFF	TGTGCCAGCCGGGACAGGGGAACTAATGAAAAACTGTTTTTT
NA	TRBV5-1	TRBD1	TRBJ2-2	CASSLVVQGADTGELFF	TGCGCCAGCAGCTTGGTAGTCCAGGGGGCGGACACCGGGGAGCTGTTTTTT
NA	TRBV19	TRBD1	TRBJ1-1	CATSWGTGWPAEAFF	TGTGCCACTTCATGGGGGACAGGTTGGCCCGCTGAAGCTTTCTTT
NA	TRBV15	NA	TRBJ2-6	CATSRDPGAGANVLTF	TGTGCCACCAGCAGAGATCCAGGGGCCGGGGCCAACGTCCTGACTTTC
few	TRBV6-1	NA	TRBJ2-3	CASLGGPYTDTQYF	TGTGCCAGCCTAGGAGGCCCATACACAGATACGCAGTATTTT
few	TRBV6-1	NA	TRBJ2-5	CASSEVPGETQYF	TGTGCCAGCAGTGAGGTGCCGGGGGAGACCCAGTACTTC
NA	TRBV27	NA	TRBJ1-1	CASSLSRGNTEAFF	TGTGCCAGCAGTTTATCCAGGGGAAACACTGAAGCTTTCTTT
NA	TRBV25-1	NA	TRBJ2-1	CASSGEVGYNEQFF	TGTGCCAGCAGTGGAGAGGTGGGCTACAATGAGCAGTTCTTC
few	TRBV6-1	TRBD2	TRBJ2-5	CASSEARLAGVTGETQYF	TGTGCCAGCAGTGAAGCGCGGCTAGCGGGAGTTACTGGGGAGACCCAGTACTTC
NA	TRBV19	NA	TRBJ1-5	CASSREVSRWINQPQHF	TGTGCCAGTAGTAGAGAGGTGTCCAGGTGGATAAATCAGCCCCAGCATTTT
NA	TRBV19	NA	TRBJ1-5	CASTQSNQPQHF	TGTGCCAGTACTCAGAGCAATCAGCCCCAGCATTTT
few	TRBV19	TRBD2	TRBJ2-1	CASSVRLAPLTNEQFF	TGTGCCAGTAGTGTCAGACTAGCGCCCCTCACAAATGAGCAGTTCTTC
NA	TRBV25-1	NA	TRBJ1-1	CASSEQGYANTEAFF	TGTGCCAGCAGTGAACAGGGTTACGCGAACACTGAAGCTTTCTTT
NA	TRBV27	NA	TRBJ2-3	CASSLGAAGADTQYF	TGTGCCAGCAGTTTGGGGGCCGCCGGCGCAGATACGCAGTATTTT
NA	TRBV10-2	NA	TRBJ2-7	CASSEEEGVYEQYF	TGCGCCAGCAGTGAGGAGGAGGGCGTTTACGAGCAGTACTTC
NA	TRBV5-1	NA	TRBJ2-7	CASSFDGRGQYF	TGCGCCAGCAGCTTCGATGGTCGCGGGCAGTACTTC
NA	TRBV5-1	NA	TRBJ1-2	CASSLVPGPGGYTF	TGCGCCAGCAGCTTGGTTCCTGGGCCGGGAGGCTACACCTTC
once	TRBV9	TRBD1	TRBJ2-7	CASSRQGRNYEQYF	TGTGCCAGCAGCAGACAGGGGAGGAACTACGAGCAGTACTTC
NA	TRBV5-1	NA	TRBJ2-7	CASSSGTTTYEQYF	TGCGCCAGCAGCTCCGGGACAACTACCTACGAGCAGTACTTC
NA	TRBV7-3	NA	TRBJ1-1	CASRRTLNTEAFF	TGTGCCAGCAGACGGACACTGAACACTGAAGCTTTCTTT
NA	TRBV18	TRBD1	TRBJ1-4	CASSLHRGEYEKLFF	TGTGCCAGCTCACTCCACAGGGGAGAGTATGAAAAACTGTTTTTT
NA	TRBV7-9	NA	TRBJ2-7	CASSSRAGHYEQYF	TGTGCCAGCAGCTCAAGGGCAGGACACTACGAGCAGTACTTC
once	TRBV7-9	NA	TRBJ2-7	CASSSGVTYEQYF	TGTGCCAGCAGCTCAGGGGTTACCTACGAGCAGTACTTC
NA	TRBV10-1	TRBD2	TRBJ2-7	CATGLAGANEQYF	TGCGCCACAGGACTAGCGGGAGCCAACGAGCAGTACTTC
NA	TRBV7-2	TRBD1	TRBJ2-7	CASSLTGDRSYEQYF	TGTGCCAGCAGCCTTACAGGGGATCGGAGTTACGAGCAGTACTTC
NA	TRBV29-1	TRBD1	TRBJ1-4	CSVRDRGGYEKLFF	TGCAGCGTCCGGGACAGGGGAGGCTACGAAAAACTGTTTTTT
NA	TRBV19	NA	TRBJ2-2	CASSMGLVNTGELFF	TGTGCCAGTAGTATGGGGCTAGTGAACACCGGGGAGCTGTTTTTT
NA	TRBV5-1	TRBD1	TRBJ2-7	CASSVDRGDEQYF	TGCGCCAGCAGCGTGGACAGGGGGGACGAGCAGTACTTC
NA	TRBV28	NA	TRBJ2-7	CASIRAGSSYEQYF	TGTGCCAGCATCCGGGCGGGTAGCTCCTACGAGCAGTACTTC
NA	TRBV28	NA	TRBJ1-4	CASSLRYRVDEKLFF	TGTGCCAGCAGTTTGCGGTACAGGGTCGATGAAAAACTGTTTTTT
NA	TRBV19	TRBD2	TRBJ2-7	CATETSANSYEQYF	TGTGCCACCGAAACTAGCGCAAACTCCTACGAGCAGTACTTC
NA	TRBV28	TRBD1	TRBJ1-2	CASSGGQGANGYTF	TGTGCCAGCAGCGGAGGACAGGGGGCGAATGGCTACACCTTC
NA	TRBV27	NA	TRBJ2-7	CASILSYEQYF	TGTGCCAGCATTTTATCCTACGAGCAGTACTTC
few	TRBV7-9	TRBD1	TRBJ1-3	CASSRGQVFEDTIYF	TGTGCCAGCAGCCGGGGACAGGTCTTTGAAGACACCATATATTTT
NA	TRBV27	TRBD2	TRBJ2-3	CASSPWGAREESTDTQYF	TGTGCCAGCAGCCCTTGGGGTGCGCGGGAGGAAAGCACAGATACGCAGTATTTT
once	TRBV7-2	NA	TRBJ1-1	CASSLGSAEAFF	TGTGCCAGCAGCTTAGGGTCGGCTGAAGCTTTCTTT
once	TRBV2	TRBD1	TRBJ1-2	CASKPGAQQGNYGYTF	TGTGCCAGCAAACCAGGGGCCCAACAGGGGAACTATGGCTACACCTTC
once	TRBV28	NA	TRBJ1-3	CASARGSGNTIYF	TGTGCCAGTGCCCGGGGATCTGGAAACACCATATATTTT
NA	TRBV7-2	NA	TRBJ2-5	CASSLAASNAETQYF	TGTGCCAGCAGCTTAGCGGCTAGCAACGCAGAGACCCAGTACTTC
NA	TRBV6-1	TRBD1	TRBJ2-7	CASWGQGSYEQYF	TGTGCCAGCTGGGGACAGGGTTCCTACGAGCAGTACTTC
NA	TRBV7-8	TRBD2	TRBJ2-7	CASRSGGAPYEQYF	TGTGCCAGCAGAAGCGGGGGGGCGCCCTACGAGCAGTACTTC
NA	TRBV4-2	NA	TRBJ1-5	CASSQGEGIQPQHF	TGTGCCAGCAGCCAAGGGGAGGGAATTCAGCCCCAGCATTTT
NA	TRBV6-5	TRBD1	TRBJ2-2	CASSRQGVNTGELFF	TGTGCCAGCAGCCGACAGGGGGTAAACACCGGGGAGCTGTTTTTT
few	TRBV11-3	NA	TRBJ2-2	CASMHRDSGELFF	TGTGCCAGCATGCACAGGGATTCCGGGGAGCTGTTTTTT